The 7 T cell receptor beta chains presented below share a single source sample, sequenced in a study of tumor-infiltrating lymphocytes in glioblastoma multiforme. TCRB libraries came from RNA via three nested multiplex PCR rounds. MiXCR was run by TCRdb on the multiplex PCR reads, yielding one entry per CDR3 protein. The table has about 9,600 distinct CDR3 sequences, about 70% seen once; the top ten hold about 53%. What was sequenced was brain tumor tissue. These receptors were taken from a male donor with glioblastoma.

The rearrangement joins TRBV20-1 to TRBJ2-1, with D perhaps TRBD1 (5 bases). The CDR3 is 12 residues long. V lost 2 bases, J lost 9 bases, and 11 bases lay in between. The V gene's germline CDR1 is DFQATT and CDR2 SNEGSKA (reference sequence). The CDR3 DNA follows: TGCAGTGCTAGATCTGGGGCAGGTGAGCAGTTCTTC. Protein product: CSARSGAGEQFF.

Points on this clonotype: One junction end disagrees with the germline gene, perhaps due to a read error. The rearrangement uses TRBV7-9 and TRBJ2-1; 13 bases fit TRBD2. CDR1 is SEHNR and CDR2 is FQNEAQ in the germline V gene (reference sequence). The CDR3 length is 16 residues. The DNA for the CDR3 is TGTGACAGCGGCTTAGGACTAGCGGGAGACCTCGATGAGCAGTTCTTC. Translating gives CDSGLGLAGDLDEQFF.

A remark on this clonotype: The junction does not match germline at one end; this may be a read error. V usage is TRBV12-3 or TRBV12-4 and J usage is TRBJ2-1; D call uncertain. This CDR3 is built from 13 residues. CDR3 in amino acids: CASSPRAFEQQFF. The CDR3, as DNA: TGTGCTAGCAGTCCCCGGGCCTTTGAACAGCAGTTCTTC.

Details on this clonotype: A read error is likely, as this CDR3 ends without the conserved phenylalanine or tryptophan. The chain links TRBV29-1 to TRBJ2-1, with D perhaps assigned TRBD1 or TRBD2 (6 bases each). The CDR3 extends over 14 amino acids. V lost 4 bases, J lost 6 bases, and 16 bases lay in between. The V gene's germline CDR1 is SQVTM and CDR2 ANQGSEA. CDR3 nucleotide sequence: TGCAGCGTTGGGGGGAGGAAGGGGGGCAATGAGCAGTTCCTC. It specifies CSVGGRKGGNEQFL.

The table lists this clonotype with a few counts. The V gene is TRBV11-1, the J gene TRBJ2-1; TRBD2 aligns across 7 bases. Trimming removed 0 bases from V and 1 base from J; junction bases left unmatched: 0. The V gene's germline CDR1 is SGHAT and CDR2 FQDESV (reference sequence). The CDR3 has 15 amino acids. Written as DNA, the CDR3 is TGTGCCAGCAGCTTAGCGGGAGGGTCCTACAATGAGCAGTTCTTC. Protein sequence: CASSLAGGSYNEQFF.

Turning to this clonotype: The CDR3 end shows no conserved phenylalanine or tryptophan, and so a read error is likely. The chain employs TRBV5-4 and TRBJ1-3; no reliable D call. V lost 0 bases, J lost 0 bases, and 10 bases lay in between. The length of the CDR3 is 16 residues. The germline gives CDR1 SGHNT, CDR2 YYREEE (reference sequence). The chain's CDR3 is CASSLGEQNSGNTIYL. CDR3 DNA: TGTGCCAGCAGCTTGGGGGAACAGAACTCTGGAAACACCATATATCTT.

At least ten counts were recorded for this clonotype. Possible read error: a much larger clone is one base away. The rearrangement uses TRBV11-2 and TRBJ2-5, with D possibly being TRBD2 (5 bases). CDR3 length equals 12 residues. Germline CDR1 reads SGHAT; CDR2 reads FQNNGV. The CDR3, as DNA: TGTGCCGGCAGCCAGTGGGAGGAGACCCAGTACTTC. As protein: CAGSQWEETQYF.